This entry lists 16 T cell receptor beta chains sequenced from one sample in a study of T cells in Graves' hyperthyroidism and ophthalmopathy. RNA transcripts served as the template for amplifying TCR beta CDR3 regions. The HTBI primer set served for first-round RT-PCR of the TCR CDR3. TCRdb analysed the multiplex PCR reads with MiXCR anew, one entry per CDR3 protein. The table includes about 700,000 distinct CDR3 sequences, 12% to 15% detected once. Sequencing input: blood. These receptors all stem from a woman aged 18 to 35 with Graves' hyperthyroidism.

This chain links TRBV7-3 with TRBJ1-6; 8 bases are shared with TRBD1. The CDR3 totals 15 residues. Germline V lookup: CDR1 SGHTA, CDR2 FQGTGA. J was trimmed by 2 bases and V by 5 bases; bases with no gene match: 2. This CDR3 is CASSLQGAYNSPLHF. The CDR3 DNA sequence: TGTGCCAGCAGCCTACAGGGGGCCTATAATTCACCCCTCCACTTT.

J is TRBJ2-7 and V is TRBV20-1; the D gene is possibly TRBD2 (5 bases). Germline V gene sequence: CDR1 DFQATT, CDR2 SNEGSKA (reference sequence). V lost 0 bases and J 6 bases, leaving 9 bases between the germline ends. The CDR3 runs 12 residues. The CDR3 DNA reads as TGCAGTGCTAGAGATCTAGCACGCGAGCAGTACTTC. This encodes CSARDLAREQYF.

This clonotype was found many times. The V and J genes are TRBV2 and TRBJ2-7; no definite D call. The germline V gene has CDR1 SNHLY and CDR2 FYNNEI. The CDR3 spans 12 residues. Trimming removed 6 bases at V and 3 bases at J, with 9 bases between. CDR3 bases: TGTGCCAGCAGGCAGCATAACTACGAGCAGTACTTC. Encoded protein: CASRQHNYEQYF.

This clonotype was observed many times. V is TRBV18 and J is TRBJ2-1, with D perhaps matching TRBD1 (6 bases). This CDR3 contains 15 residues. Trimming pared 2 bases from V and 4 bases from J, leaving 12 bases between. Germline assignment: CDR1 KGHSH and CDR2 LQKENI. CDR3 nucleotides: TGTGCCAGCTCACCAAGTACAGGGCCATACAATGAGCAGTTCTTC. Protein sequence: CASSPSTGPYNEQFF.

Points on this clonotype: This may stem from a read error, because a much larger clone lies one nucleotide away. The chain combines TRBV27 with TRBJ2-6; D gene uncertain. This CDR3 contains 14 residues. From germline, CDR1 is MNHEY and CDR2 SMNVEV (reference sequence). The CDR3 is CASSFSSGTNVLTF. CDR3 bases: TGTGCCAGCAGTTTCAGCTCTGGGACCAACGTCCTGACTTTC.

The chain employs TRBV19 and TRBJ2-4; D is possibly TRBD1 or TRBD2 (5 bases each). Germline V gene sequence: CDR1 LNHDA, CDR2 SQIVND (reference sequence). With 3 bases removed from V and 5 bases from J, the gap between germline ends came to 11 bases. This CDR3 spans 14 amino acids. CDR3 loop: CASSIRGRENIQYF. The CDR3 region has the DNA TGTGCCAGTAGTATCCGGGGACGGGAAAACATTCAGTACTTC. The whole variable domain, remainder taken from reference TRBV19 and TRBJ2-4, is DGGITQSPKYLFRKEGQNVTLSCEQNLNHDAMYWYRQDPGQGLRLIYYSQIVNDFQKGDIAEGYSVSREKKESFPLTVTSAQKNPTAFYLCASSIRGRENIQYFGAGTRLSVL.

This clonotype has ten or more counts. This sequence joins TRBV10-3 and TRBJ2-3; no reliable D call. Trimming pared 6 bases from V and 11 bases from J, leaving 21 bases between. The CDR3 has 14 amino acids. CDR1 is ENHRY, CDR2 SYGVKD, per germline. The CDR3 here is CAIRDADSVVKQYF. DNA for the CDR3: TGTGCCATCAGGGATGCCGACTCGGTAGTAAAGCAGTATTTT.

This clonotype showed up many times. The V call is TRBV30, the J call TRBJ1-1; weak D call: TRBD1 (5 bases). V was pared by 5 bases and J by 3 bases, with 7 bases between. Germline CDR1 reads GTSNPN; CDR2 reads SVGIG (reference sequence). CDR3 length: 11 amino acids. CDR3 nucleotides: TGTGCCTGGGACAGCGACACTGAAGCTTTCTTT. Encoded protein: CAWDSDTEAFF.

This clonotype was detected a few times. The chain has TRBV29-1 and TRBJ2-3; 7 bases match TRBD1. Germline V CDR1 and CDR2: SQVTM, ANQGSEA. Trimming removed 4 bases from V and 2 bases from J; junction bases left unmatched: 6. The CDR3 is 14 residues long. CDR3 protein: CSVVDTGDTDTQYF. The CDR3 nucleotides read TGCAGCGTTGTAGACACAGGGGACACAGATACGCAGTATTTT.

This clonotype was seen ten or more times. The chain combines TRBV7-9 with TRBJ2-3, with TRBD2 matching 7 bases. The V segment lost 1 base and the J segment 5 bases; nucleotides outside the gene matches: 6. The CDR3 consists of 15 residues. The germline V gene has CDR1 SEHNR and CDR2 FQNEAQ (reference sequence). The CDR3 DNA sequence: TGTGCCAGCAGCTTAGTCGCGGGAGTTAAAGATACGCAGTATTTT. The encoded protein is CASSLVAGVKDTQYF.

This clonotype came up a few times. V is TRBV7-9 and J is TRBJ2-1, with 8 bases matching TRBD2. The germline V gene has CDR1 SEHNR and CDR2 FQNEAQ (reference sequence). Trimming removed 5 bases from V and 4 bases from J; junction bases left unmatched: 10. This CDR3 region has 16 residues. The CDR3 region has the DNA TGTGCCAGCAGCCCTCTGGGTAGCGGGATGTACAATGAGCAGTTCTTC. Translation: CASSPLGSGMYNEQFF.

This clonotype was counted many times. The chain joins TRBV15 to TRBJ1-3; tentatively, D is TRBD1 (6 bases). The ends were cut back, 5 bases at V and 3 bases at J, with 17 bases in the middle. This CDR3 spans 16 amino acids. Germline values: CDR1 LNHNV, CDR2 YYDKDF (reference sequence). The CDR3 nucleotides are TGTGCCACCAGCCCTCGTAGGGGGTATGGTGGAAACACCATATATTTT. It translates to CATSPRRGYGGNTIYF.

On this clonotype itself: Mismatch with germline at one junction end may stem from a read error. The chain combines TRBV5-5 with TRBJ1-1, with a tentative D call TRBD1 (5 bases). This CDR3 comprises 14 residues. Germline V lookup: CDR1 SGHKS, CDR2 YYEKEE (reference sequence). CDR3 DNA sequence: TGTGCCAGCAGCTTCGGGGGGATGAACACTAAAGCTTTCTTT. Protein: CASSFGGMNTKAFF.

The sample holds a few counts of this clonotype. A read error may explain this, as a much larger clone is one base away. This chain connects TRBV6-2 or TRBV6-3 to TRBJ2-1; 7 nucleotides align to TRBD2. The CDR3 spans 16 residues. Germline lookup yields CDR1 MNHEY and CDR2 SVGEGT. The DNA for the CDR3 is TGTGCCAGCAGTGCCCGGGACTACTCCTTCTACAATGAGCAGCTCTTC. Translation gives CASSARDYSFYNEQLF.

The J gene is TRBJ1-2, the V gene TRBV4-1; possibly TRBD1 for D (6 bases). CDR1 and CDR2 from the germline V gene are MGHRA and YSYEKL. The CDR3 has 16 residues. V was pared by 1 base and J by 7 bases, with 19 bases between. The CDR3, as DNA: TGCGCCAGCAGCCAAGGATTTTTGACAGGTCGGGCTGGCTACACCTTC. Its protein product is CASSQGFLTGRAGYTF.

The sample holds a few counts of this clonotype. This sequence joins TRBV12-3 or TRBV12-4 and TRBJ1-4, with D unclear. The CDR3 length is 15 residues. V lost 4 bases and J lost 4, with 13 bases in between. CDR3 residues: CASSSLPLHNEKLFF. In nucleotides, the CDR3 is TGTGCCAGCAGTTCGCTCCCACTACATAATGAAAAACTGTTTTTT.